The 18 T cell receptor beta chains reported below all come from one sample, sequenced in a study of blood T cell repertoires in COVID-19. Produced via immunoSEQ multiplex PCR; TCRdb's table is partial and in-frame only. The sample shows some 340,000 clones, around four fifths of them seen only once. The sequencing input was PBMCs or T cells enriched from blood (not recorded which). The receptors originated from a woman between 45 and 60 years old who had recovered from COVID-19.

The V and J genes are TRBV19 and TRBJ1-6; D possibly corresponds to TRBD1 (6 bases). CDR1 is LNHDA, CDR2 SQIVND, per germline (reference sequence). The CDR3 runs 15 residues. The V gene lost 10 bases and the J gene lost 4 bases, with 17 bases spanning the gap. The CDR3 sequence is CATKLGGQYNSPLHF. CDR3 bases: TGTGCCACCAAGCTCGGGGGGCAGTATAATTCACCCCTCCACTTT.

This sequence joins TRBV6-5 and TRBJ2-7; 7 positions match TRBD1. The CDR3 consists of 15 residues. CDR1 and CDR2 from the germline V gene are MNHEY and SVGAGI. Trimming removed 7 bases from V and 0 bases from J; junction bases left unmatched: 9. The CDR3 sequence is CASKPGQQSSYEQYF. CDR3 bases: TGTGCCAGCAAACCGGGACAGCAGAGCTCCTACGAGCAGTACTTC.

This clone appeared a few times. The chain is built from TRBV6-5 and TRBJ1-2, with 8 bases matching TRBD1. The CDR3 sequence is 13 residues long. CDR1 is MNHEY, CDR2 SVGAGI, per germline. The V and J ends lost 2 bases and 11 bases, in that order; junction bases with no gene match: 7. The CDR3 loop is CASSYQGATGYTF. As DNA, the CDR3 is TGTGCCAGCAGTTACCAGGGGGCGACGGGTTACACCTTC.

This sequence joins TRBV7-9 and TRBJ1-1; D ambiguous. Germline CDR1 SEHNR, CDR2 FQNEAQ (reference sequence). The CDR3 extends over 14 amino acids. The V gene lost 2 bases and the J gene lost 0 bases, with 7 bases spanning the gap. CDR3 sequence (DNA): TGTGCCAGCAGCTTAACTCAATTGAACACTGAAGCTTTCTTT. Encoded protein: CASSLTQLNTEAFF. Together with reference TRBV7-9 and TRBJ1-1, the CDR3 gives the full variable domain: DTGVSQNPRHKITKRGQNVTFRCDPISEHNRLYWYRQTLGQGPEFLTYFQNEAQLEKSRLLSDRFSAERPKGSFSTLEIQRTEQGDSAMYLCASSLTQLNTEAFFGQGTRLTVV.

The rearrangement uses TRBV7-8 and TRBJ1-6, with D possibly TRBD1 on 5 matching bases. CDR3 size: 14 residues. The germline gives CDR1 SGHVS, CDR2 FQNEAQ. The germline V and J ends were trimmed by 3 bases and 7 bases, with 10 bases remaining between them. In DNA, the CDR3 is TGTGCCAGCAGCTTCCGACGGACAAATTCACCCCTCCACTTT. It yields the protein CASSFRRTNSPLHF.

The chain carries TRBV2 and TRBJ1-6; the D gene is possibly TRBD1 (6 bases). The CDR3 is 13 amino acids. V shed 4 bases and J shed 6 bases, with 7 bases lying between them. From germline, CDR1 is SNHLY and CDR2 FYNNEI. The DNA for the CDR3 is TGTGCCAGCAGTGGGACAGTTAATTCACCCCTCCACTTT. Its protein is CASSGTVNSPLHF.

The chain combines TRBV27 with TRBJ1-1; no clear D gene. From germline, CDR1 is MNHEY and CDR2 SMNVEV (reference sequence). Between the trimmed V and J ends, which lost 2 bases and 1 base, there was a span of 17 bases. The length of the CDR3 is 17 residues. This CDR3 is CASSLGGEERRNTEAFF. The CDR3 coding sequence is TGTGCCAGCAGTTTAGGCGGGGAAGAACGGAGGAACACTGAAGCTTTCTTT.

V gene TRBV9 combines with J gene TRBJ1-6, with no clear D. The V and J ends lost 2 bases and 5 bases respectively, with 11 bases between them. There are 15 residues in the CDR3. The V gene's germline CDR1 is SGDLS and CDR2 YYNGEE. The CDR3 sequence is CASSVSPLDNSPLHF. The CDR3 DNA reads TGTGCCAGCAGCGTTTCCCCCTTAGATAATTCACCCCTCCACTTT.

This clone occurred a few times. J is TRBJ1-2 and V is TRBV6-1; D unclear. CDR1 and CDR2 from the germline V gene are MNHNS and SASEGT. This CDR3 is built from 15 residues. V lost 2 bases and J 1 base, leaving 11 bases between the germline ends. The CDR3 protein is CASSELVQSNYGYTF. The CDR3 nucleotides are TGTGCCAGCAGTGAACTGGTACAGAGTAACTATGGCTACACCTTC.

This clone was counted a few times. The J gene is TRBJ1-2, the V gene TRBV7-2, with no clear D. This CDR3 spans 11 amino acids. The V gene lost 1 base and the J gene lost 8 bases, with 5 bases spanning the gap. Germline V CDR1 and CDR2: SGHTA, FQGNSA. The CDR3 DNA reads TGTGCCAGCAGCTTAGGGAGCGGCTACACCTTC. The encoded protein is CASSLGSGYTF.

The J gene is TRBJ1-1, the V gene TRBV9; TRBD1 matches at 8 bases. In germline, CDR1 is SGDLS, CDR2 YYNGEE. The trim removed 3 bases at V and 1 base at J, leaving 5 bases unmatched. There are 15 residues in the CDR3. CDR3 sequence reads: CASSGRQGQNTEAFF. CDR3 DNA: TGTGCCAGCAGCGGAAGACAGGGGCAGAACACTGAAGCTTTCTTT.

For the CDR3, the DNA is TGTGCCAGCTCAGGCGGGACGCGAGGTTCTGAAGCTTTCTTT. Translated: CASSGGTRGSEAFF. The chain is built from TRBV18 and TRBJ1-1; a weak D match, TRBD1 (5 bases). The germline CDR1 and CDR2 sequences are KGHSH and LQKENI. This CDR3 spans 14 amino acids. Between the trimmed V and J ends, which lost 5 bases and 6 bases, there was a span of 16 bases.

The V gene is TRBV12-3 or TRBV12-4, the J gene TRBJ2-7; D may be TRBD2 (5 bases). Trimming stripped 5 bases from V and 3 bases from J, with 11 bases between. This CDR3 has 13 amino acids. CDR3 region: CASSTAGNYEQYF. CDR3 in DNA: TGTGCCAGCAGTACCGCCGGGAACTACGAGCAGTACTTC.

The genes are TRBV6-4 and TRBJ1-2; 8 nucleotides agree with TRBD1. The V and J ends lost 5 bases and 7 bases, in that order; junction bases with no gene match: 6. CDR1 is MRHNA and CDR2 is SNTAGT in the germline V gene. The CDR3 has 13 amino acids. CDR3 coding DNA: TGTGCCAGCAGTCCGACAGGGGAGGGTGGCTACACCTTC. Its protein product is CASSPTGEGGYTF.

The chain recombines TRBV29-1 with TRBJ1-1, with unresolved D. V dropped 1 base and J dropped 4 bases, with 13 bases sitting between them. This CDR3 spans 14 amino acids. Looked up from germline, CDR1 is SQVTM and CDR2 is ANQGSEA. As DNA, the CDR3 is TGCAGCGTTGAAGGGTTGAGCCCGATCACTGAAGCTTTCTTT. This translates into CSVEGLSPITEAFF.

The chain joins TRBV7-3 to TRBJ1-4; possible D gene TRBD1, 5 bases. Between the trimmed V and J ends, which lost 2 bases and 1 base, there was a span of 17 bases. This CDR3 comprises 18 residues. CDR1 and CDR2 from the germline V gene are SGHTA and FQGTGA. CDR3 nucleotides: TGTGCCAGCAGCTTAGGGCCAGTGGGGCCTGTAACTAATGAAAAACTGTTTTTT. Protein: CASSLGPVGPVTNEKLFF.

The genes are TRBV6-5 and TRBJ1-1; TRBD1 aligns across 9 bases. CDR1 and CDR2 (germline): MNHEY, SVGAGI. This CDR3 has 15 residues. The trim removed 5 bases at V and 1 base at J, leaving 5 bases unmatched. The CDR3 DNA reads as TGTGCCAGCAGTCGACAGGGGGGACAGAACACTGAAGCTTTCTTT. Its protein product is CASSRQGGQNTEAFF.

The chain joins TRBV2 to TRBJ1-1, with TRBD1 matching over 7 bases. V gave up 9 bases and J gave up 6 bases; unmatched junction bases: 13. Germline V gives CDR1 SNHLY, CDR2 FYNNEI. CDR3 length: 14 residues. In DNA form, the CDR3 reads TGTGCCAGAGTAGGACACAGGGGTTTGGCTGAAGCTTTCTTT. This gives the protein CARVGHRGLAEAFF.